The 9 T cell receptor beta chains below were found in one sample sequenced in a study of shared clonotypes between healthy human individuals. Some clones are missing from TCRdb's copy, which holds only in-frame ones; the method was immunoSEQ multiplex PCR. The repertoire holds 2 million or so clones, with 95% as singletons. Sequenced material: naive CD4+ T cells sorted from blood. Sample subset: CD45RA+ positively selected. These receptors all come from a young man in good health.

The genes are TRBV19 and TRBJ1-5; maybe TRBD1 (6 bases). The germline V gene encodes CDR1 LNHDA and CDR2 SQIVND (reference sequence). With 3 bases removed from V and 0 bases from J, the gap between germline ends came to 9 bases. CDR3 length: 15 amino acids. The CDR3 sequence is CASSITDSSNQPQHF. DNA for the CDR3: TGTGCCAGTAGTATTACGGACAGTAGCAATCAGCCCCAGCATTTT.

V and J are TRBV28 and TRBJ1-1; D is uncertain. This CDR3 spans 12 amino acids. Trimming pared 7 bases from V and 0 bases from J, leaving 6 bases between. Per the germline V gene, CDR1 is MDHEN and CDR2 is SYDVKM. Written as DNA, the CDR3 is TGTGCCAGCACCCAAGTGAACACTGAAGCTTTCTTT. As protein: CASTQVNTEAFF.

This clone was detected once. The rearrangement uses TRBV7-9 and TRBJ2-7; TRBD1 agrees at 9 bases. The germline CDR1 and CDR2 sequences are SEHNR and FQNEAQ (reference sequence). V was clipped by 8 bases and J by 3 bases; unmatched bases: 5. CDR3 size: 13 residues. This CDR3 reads CASETGGNYEQYF. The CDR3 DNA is TGTGCCAGCGAGACAGGGGGTAACTACGAGCAGTACTTC.

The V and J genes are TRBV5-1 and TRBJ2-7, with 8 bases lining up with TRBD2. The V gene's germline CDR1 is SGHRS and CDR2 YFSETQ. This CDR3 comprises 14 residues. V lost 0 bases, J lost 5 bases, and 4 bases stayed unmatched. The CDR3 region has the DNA TGCGCCAGCAGCTTGGCAACTAGCGGCCACGAGCAGTACTTC. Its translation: CASSLATSGHEQYF.

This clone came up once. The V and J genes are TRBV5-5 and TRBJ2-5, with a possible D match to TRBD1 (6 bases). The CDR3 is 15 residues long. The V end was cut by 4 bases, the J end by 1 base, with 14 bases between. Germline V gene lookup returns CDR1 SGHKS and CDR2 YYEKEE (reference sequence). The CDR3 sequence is CASSAVTGIQETQYF. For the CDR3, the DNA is TGTGCCAGCAGCGCAGTGACAGGAATCCAAGAGACCCAGTACTTC.

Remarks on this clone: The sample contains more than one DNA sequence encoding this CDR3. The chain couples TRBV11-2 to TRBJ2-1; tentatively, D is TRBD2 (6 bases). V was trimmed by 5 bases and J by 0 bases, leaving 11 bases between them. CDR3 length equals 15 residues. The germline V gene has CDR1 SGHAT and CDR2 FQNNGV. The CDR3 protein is CASSVSGGSYNEQFF. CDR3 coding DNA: TGTGCCAGCAGCGTTAGCGGAGGCTCCTACAATGAGCAGTTCTTC.

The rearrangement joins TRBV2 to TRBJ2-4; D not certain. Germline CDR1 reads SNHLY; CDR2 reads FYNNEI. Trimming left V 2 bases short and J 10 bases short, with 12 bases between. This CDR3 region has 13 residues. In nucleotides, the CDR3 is TGTGCCAGCAGTGAACTGGCTTTAGGGATTCAGTACTTC. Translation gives CASSELALGIQYF.

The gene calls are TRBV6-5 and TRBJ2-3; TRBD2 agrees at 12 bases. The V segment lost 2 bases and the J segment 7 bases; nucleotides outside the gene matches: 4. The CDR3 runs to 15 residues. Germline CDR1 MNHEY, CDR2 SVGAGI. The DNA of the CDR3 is TGTGCCAGCAGTTACGGACTAGCGGGACTCAATACGCAGTATTTT. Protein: CASSYGLAGLNTQYF.

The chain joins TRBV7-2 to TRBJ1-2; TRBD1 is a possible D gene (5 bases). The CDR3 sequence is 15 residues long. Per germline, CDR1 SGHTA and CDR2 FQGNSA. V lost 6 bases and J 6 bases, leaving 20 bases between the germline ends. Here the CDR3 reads CASSFYFQGQDGYTF. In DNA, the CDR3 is TGTGCCAGCAGTTTTTACTTTCAGGGTCAGGATGGCTACACCTTC.